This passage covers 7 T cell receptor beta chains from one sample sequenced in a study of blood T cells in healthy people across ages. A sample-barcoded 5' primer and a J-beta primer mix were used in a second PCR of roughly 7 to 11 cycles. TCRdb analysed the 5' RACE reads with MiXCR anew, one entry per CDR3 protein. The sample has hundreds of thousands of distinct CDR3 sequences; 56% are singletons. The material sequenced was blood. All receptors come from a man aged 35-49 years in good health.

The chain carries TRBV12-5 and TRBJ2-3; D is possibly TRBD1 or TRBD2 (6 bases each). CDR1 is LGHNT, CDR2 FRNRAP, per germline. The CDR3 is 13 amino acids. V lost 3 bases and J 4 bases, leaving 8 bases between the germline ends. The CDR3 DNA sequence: TGTGCTAGTGGTTTAGGGGGGCCAGATACGCAGTATTTT. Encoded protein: CASGLGGPDTQYF.

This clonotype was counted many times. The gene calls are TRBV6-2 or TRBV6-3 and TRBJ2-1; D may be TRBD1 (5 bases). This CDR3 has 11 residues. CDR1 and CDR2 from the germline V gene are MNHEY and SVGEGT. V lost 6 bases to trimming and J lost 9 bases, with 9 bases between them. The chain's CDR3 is CASSQGGEQFF. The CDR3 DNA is TGTGCCAGCAGCCAGGGTGGTGAGCAGTTCTTC.

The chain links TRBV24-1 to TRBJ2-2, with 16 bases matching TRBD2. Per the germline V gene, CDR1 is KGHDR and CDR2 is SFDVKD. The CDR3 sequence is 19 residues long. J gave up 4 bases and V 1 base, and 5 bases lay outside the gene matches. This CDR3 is CATSDFGTSGRAATGELFF. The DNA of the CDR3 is TGTGCCACCAGTGATTTTGGGACTAGCGGGAGGGCCGCCACCGGGGAGCTGTTTTTT.

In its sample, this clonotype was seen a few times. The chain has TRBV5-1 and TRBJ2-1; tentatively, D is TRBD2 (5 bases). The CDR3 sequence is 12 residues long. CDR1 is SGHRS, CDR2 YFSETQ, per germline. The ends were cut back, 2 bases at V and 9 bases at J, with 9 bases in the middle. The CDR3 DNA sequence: TGCGCCAGCAGCTTCGGGGATACTGAGCAGTTCTTC. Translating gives CASSFGDTEQFF.

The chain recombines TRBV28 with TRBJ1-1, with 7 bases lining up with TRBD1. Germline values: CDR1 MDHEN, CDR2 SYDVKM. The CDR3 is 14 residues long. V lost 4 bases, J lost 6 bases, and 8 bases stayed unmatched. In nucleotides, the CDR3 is TGTGCCAGCAGTTCGAGACAGGGAGGAGCTGAAGCTTTCTTT. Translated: CASSSRQGGAEAFF.

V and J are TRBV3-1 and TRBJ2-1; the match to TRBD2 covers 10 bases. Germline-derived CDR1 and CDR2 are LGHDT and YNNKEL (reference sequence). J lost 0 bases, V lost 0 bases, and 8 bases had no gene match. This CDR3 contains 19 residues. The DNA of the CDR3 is TGTGCCAGCAGCCAAGAAGCAGCGGGGGGGTGCAGCTCCTACAATGAGCAGTTCTTC. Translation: CASSQEAAGGCSSYNEQFF.

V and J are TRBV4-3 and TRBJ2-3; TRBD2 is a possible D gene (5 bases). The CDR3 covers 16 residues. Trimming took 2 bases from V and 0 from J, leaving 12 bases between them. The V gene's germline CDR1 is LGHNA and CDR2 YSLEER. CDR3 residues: CASSQSGVSSTDTQYF. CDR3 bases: TGCGCCAGCAGCCAATCCGGGGTATCGAGCACAGATACGCAGTATTTT.